This entry lists 21 T cell receptor beta chains sequenced from one sample in a study of cytomegalovirus exposure and HLA in healthy donors. This PCR relied on a set of 60 Vbeta primers and 13 Jbeta primers. Produced via immunoSEQ multiplex PCR; TCRdb's table is partial and in-frame only. This sample carries 150,000 to 200,000 clones, 81% of them seen once, and the ten largest clones take approximately 5%. The sample taken for sequencing was PBMCs. The receptors were sampled from a woman younger than 35 in good health and CMV-seropositive.

The chain recombines TRBV2 with TRBJ2-7; 10 positions match TRBD2. Germline CDR1 SNHLY, CDR2 FYNNEI. The CDR3 runs to 14 residues. The V and J ends lost 6 bases and 4 bases, in that order; junction bases with no gene match: 6. This CDR3 is CASRTGLASYEQYF. CDR3 DNA sequence: TGTGCCAGCAGGACGGGACTAGCGAGTTACGAGCAGTACTTC.

The CDR3 sequence is CASSLDVSGGNIQYF. As DNA, the CDR3 is TGTGCCAGCAGCTTAGATGTCAGCGGGGGGAACATTCAGTACTTC. V usage is TRBV7-2 and J usage is TRBJ2-4; 9 bases line up with TRBD2. This CDR3 contains 15 residues. The ends lost 1 base at V and 7 bases at J; junction bases unmatched: 5. In germline, CDR1 is SGHTA, CDR2 FQGNSA.

V is TRBV29-1 and J is TRBJ2-5; D is possibly TRBD1 (6 bases). The germline V and J ends were trimmed by 7 bases and 3 bases, with 12 bases remaining between them. This CDR3 comprises 12 residues. Looked up from germline, CDR1 is SQVTM and CDR2 is ANQGSEA. The CDR3 here is CSGLDSKETQYF. The CDR3 DNA is TGCAGCGGACTGGACAGTAAAGAGACCCAGTACTTC. The whole variable domain, remainder taken from reference TRBV29-1 and TRBJ2-5, is SAVISQKPSRDICQRGTSLTIQCQVDSQVTMMFWYRQQPGQSLTLIATANQGSEATYESGFVIDKFPISRPNLTFSTLTVSNMSPEDSSIYLCSGLDSKETQYFGPGTRLLVL.

The chain has TRBV28 and TRBJ2-7; 15 positions agree with TRBD2. The CDR3 consists of 18 residues. Per the germline V gene, CDR1 is MDHEN and CDR2 is SYDVKM. The junction had 6 bases not matched to a gene; V was cut back by 2 bases and J by 1 base. The CDR3 DNA is TGTGCCAGCAGTTTAAGGACTAGCGGGGGGGCCGTGTCCTACGAGCAGTACTTC. It codes for CASSLRTSGGAVSYEQYF.

V gene TRBV27 combines with J gene TRBJ1-2, with 9 bases lining up with TRBD1. CDR1 and CDR2 (germline): MNHEY, SMNVEV (reference sequence). V dropped 5 bases and J dropped 7; count of bases not matched to a gene: 8. This CDR3 is built from 14 residues. CDR3 in DNA: TGTGCCAGCAGTATCCTACAGGGGGCGGTTGGCTACACCTTC. This gives the protein CASSILQGAVGYTF.

The chain is built from TRBV7-9 and TRBJ2-1, with 10 positions matching TRBD1. The CDR3 length is 12 residues. CDR1 is SEHNR and CDR2 is FQNEAQ in the germline V gene (reference sequence). The V gene end was trimmed by 6 bases and the J gene end by 15 bases; junction bases not matched to a gene: 8. The CDR3 coding sequence is TGTGCCAGCAGTATAGACCGGGACAGGGGGTTCTTC. Amino acid sequence: CASSIDRDRGFF.

The rearrangement links TRBV6-6 to TRBJ1-5; D perhaps matches TRBD1 (6 bases). Germline loops: CDR1 MNHNY, CDR2 SVGAGI (reference sequence). The CDR3 spans 15 residues. Trimming took 5 bases from V and 4 from J, leaving 15 bases between them. In DNA, the CDR3 is TGTGCCAGCAGTCCGACCACTGACAGGAATCAGCCCCAGCATTTT. Translation gives CASSPTTDRNQPQHF.

The chain links TRBV19 to TRBJ1-2; D not resolved. The CDR3 is made up of 13 amino acids. Germline assignment: CDR1 LNHDA and CDR2 SQIVND (reference sequence). The V end was cut by 1 base, the J end by 4 bases, with 7 bases between. This chain's CDR3 is CASSIVNFYGYTF. The DNA for the CDR3 is TGTGCCAGTAGTATAGTTAACTTCTATGGCTACACCTTC.

This chain joins TRBV7-2 and TRBJ1-6; 7 positions match TRBD1. The trim removed 5 bases at V and 6 bases at J, leaving 13 bases unmatched. The CDR3 length is 17 residues. The germline gives CDR1 SGHTA, CDR2 FQGNSA. CDR3 in DNA: TGTGCCAGCAGCCAAGGGACACCGGGACAGAGTAATTCACCCCTCCACTTT. Amino acid sequence: CASSQGTPGQSNSPLHF.

J is TRBJ2-3 and V is TRBV11-3; the D gene is possibly TRBD2 (6 bases). The CDR3 spans 16 residues. Per germline, CDR1 SGHNT and CDR2 YENEEA. V was pared by 5 bases and J by 3 bases, with 18 bases between. The CDR3 loop is CASSEGIGTATDTQYF. The CDR3 DNA follows: TGTGCCAGCAGCGAGGGCATAGGGACTGCAACAGATACGCAGTATTTT.

The V call is TRBV6-1, the J call TRBJ1-1, with TRBD1 as a possible D gene (5 bases). V lost 6 bases and J lost 0, with 17 bases in between. Germline V gene sequence: CDR1 MNHNS, CDR2 SASEGT. The CDR3 is 16 amino acids. The CDR3 DNA reads TGTGCCAGCAGCGAACTATTGGGACTGTTGAACACTGAAGCTTTCTTT. Amino acid sequence: CASSELLGLLNTEAFF.

As concerns this clone: This specimen includes other DNA sequences encoding the same CDR3. V and J are TRBV5-4 and TRBJ1-2; unclear D gene. The ends were cut back, 3 bases at V and 3 bases at J, with 6 bases in the middle. Looked up from germline, CDR1 is SGHNT and CDR2 is YYREEE (reference sequence). This CDR3 contains 12 residues. The CDR3 coding sequence is TGTGCCAGCAGCTCGCCAGACTATGGCTACACCTTC. Its protein is CASSSPDYGYTF. Full variable domain (rest looked up from reference TRBV5-4 and TRBJ1-2): ETGVTQSPTHLIKTRGQQVTLRCSSQSGHNTVSWYQQALGQGPQFIFQYYREEENGRGNFPPRFSGLQFPNYSSELNVNALELDDSALYLCASSSPDYGYTFGSGTRLTVV.

V usage is TRBV7-8 and J usage is TRBJ1-5; 7 nucleotides match TRBD1. Germline CDR1 reads SGHVS; CDR2 reads FQNEAQ. The trim removed 4 bases at V and 4 bases at J, leaving 4 bases unmatched. This CDR3 contains 14 residues. The CDR3 loop reads CASSSRDRNQPQHF. CDR3 DNA: TGTGCCAGCAGCTCCCGGGACAGAAATCAGCCCCAGCATTTT.

The chain joins TRBV5-1 to TRBJ2-2, with no clear D. The V end lost 0 bases, the J end lost 3 bases, and 3 bases lay between the germline ends. This CDR3 is 13 amino acids long. Germline V gives CDR1 SGHRS, CDR2 YFSETQ. For the CDR3, the DNA is TGCGCCAGCAGCTTGGCAGACACCGGGGAGCTGTTTTTT. It is translated as CASSLADTGELFF.

This clone was seen more than once but under ten times. V gene TRBV6-5 combines with J gene TRBJ2-7, with 7 bases fitting TRBD1. Germline V gene sequence: CDR1 MNHEY, CDR2 SVGAGI. The length of the CDR3 is 13 residues. V lost 10 bases and J lost 3; bases outside the gene matches: 9. CDR3 sequence: CAIGDSSRYEQYF. DNA for the CDR3: TGTGCCATCGGGGACAGCTCACGCTACGAGCAGTACTTC.

The V call is TRBV11-3, the J call TRBJ2-5; D perhaps matches TRBD1 (6 bases). V gave up 2 bases and J gave up 4 bases, with 14 bases separating them. This CDR3 has 15 residues. CDR1 and CDR2 (germline): SGHNT, YENEEA. CDR3 residues: CASSLNRVGRETQYF. The CDR3 bases are TGTGCCAGCAGCTTAAACAGGGTCGGACGAGAGACCCAGTACTTC. The full variable domain, completed using reference TRBV11-3 and TRBJ2-5, is EAGVVQSPRYKIIEKKQPVAFWCNPISGHNTLYWYLQNLGQGPELLIRYENEEAVDDSQLPKDRFSAERLKGVDSTLKIQPAELGDSAVYLCASSLNRVGRETQYFGPGTRLLVL.

The CDR3 here is CASNPPRSPETQYF. In nucleotides, the CDR3 is TGTGCCAGCAACCCCCCCAGGTCTCCAGAGACCCAGTACTTC. The chain has TRBV6-6 and TRBJ2-5; D is undetermined. Trimming cost V 7 bases and J 4 bases, with 16 bases left between them. The germline V gene has CDR1 MNHNY and CDR2 SVGAGI (reference sequence). The CDR3 spans 14 residues.

V and J are TRBV11-2 and TRBJ1-1; TRBD1 agrees at 9 bases. The CDR3 is 15 amino acids. The J segment lost 3 bases and the V segment lost 6 bases, leaving 8 bases of the junction unmatched. Looked up from germline, CDR1 is SGHAT and CDR2 is FQNNGV. This CDR3 is CASRTTGGFDTEAFF. The CDR3, as DNA: TGTGCCAGCAGGACGACAGGGGGTTTTGACACTGAAGCTTTCTTT.

The genes are TRBV10-1 and TRBJ2-3; possible D gene TRBD2, 5 bases. Trimming stripped 7 bases from V and 5 bases from J, with 10 bases between. Looked up from germline, CDR1 is WNHNN and CDR2 is SYGVQD (reference sequence). The CDR3 extends over 12 amino acids. CDR3 in DNA: TGCGCCAGCAACTCCGAGGGAGATACGCAGTATTTT. Its translation is CASNSEGDTQYF.

The J gene is TRBJ2-5, the V gene TRBV7-9; possibly TRBD1 for D (6 bases). The CDR3 totals 13 residues. Germline loops: CDR1 SEHNR, CDR2 FQNEAQ (reference sequence). Trimming took off 6 bases at V and 5 bases at J, with 13 bases between the two ends. CDR3 coding DNA: TGTGCCAGCAGTTATGGGGGCCCCGAGACCCAGTACTTC. Encoded protein: CASSYGGPETQYF.

The gene calls are TRBV5-1 and TRBJ2-7; D is unresolved. Germline CDR1 reads SGHRS; CDR2 reads YFSETQ. The CDR3 totals 13 residues. V shed 1 base and J shed 3 bases, with 8 bases lying between them. The CDR3: CASSLLGYYEQYF. CDR3 in DNA: TGCGCCAGCAGCTTGCTCGGTTACTACGAGCAGTACTTC.